Listed below are T cell receptor beta chains from one sample, sequenced in a study of T-cell reconstitution after alpha-beta-depleted transplantation in children. TCRdb re-analysed the PCR reads in MiXCR, keeping a single row per CDR3 protein. The sample has about 98,000 distinct CDR3 sequences; less than 25% are singletons. This specimen consisted of PBMCs, obtained before TCRalphabeta/CD19-depleted stem cell transplant. These receptors came from a boy aged 2 to 10 with acute lymphoblastic leukemia, due to receive a stem cell transplant. CDR3s leave out the opening cysteine and the closing phenylalanine or tryptophan. A row's size may be missing; if present it is once, few, many or a size class.

V,size,CDR3
TRBV12-3/TRBV12-4,many,ASSLGGGAPNEQF
TRBV7-9,-,ASSPSGGGYT
TRBV12-3/TRBV12-4,-,ASSLEPRHGYT
TRBV20-1,many,SATGTSGGVGGEQF
TRBV4-1,few,ASSQVQGGAGIEQY
TRBV5-8,many,ASSLISAGSGELF
TRBV12-3/TRBV12-4,-,ASSFVAKPYNEQF
TRBV7-9,few,ASSLVILAGDNEQF
TRBV6-4,once,ASSELAEGRSTDTQY
TRBV7-9,-,ASQLGGTEAF
TRBV9,few,ASSVTGNEQF
TRBV6-5,few,ASIRGGRVNTEAF
TRBV20-1,-,SAGVLADEQF
TRBV21-1,few,ASSKGRVRYETQY
TRBV20-1,few,SASLLQGGHGYT
TRBV20-1,-,SASRTGVYTQY